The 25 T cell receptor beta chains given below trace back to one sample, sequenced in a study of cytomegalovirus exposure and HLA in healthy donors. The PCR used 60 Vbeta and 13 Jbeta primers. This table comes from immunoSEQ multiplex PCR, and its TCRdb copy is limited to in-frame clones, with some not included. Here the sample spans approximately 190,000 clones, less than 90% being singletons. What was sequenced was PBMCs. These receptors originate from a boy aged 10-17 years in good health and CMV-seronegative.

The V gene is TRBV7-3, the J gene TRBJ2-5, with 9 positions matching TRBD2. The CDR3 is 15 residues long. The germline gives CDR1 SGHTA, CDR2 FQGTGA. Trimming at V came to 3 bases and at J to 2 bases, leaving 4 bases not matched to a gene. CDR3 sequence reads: CASSFSGSDQETQYF. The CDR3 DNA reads TGTGCCAGCAGCTTTAGCGGGAGCGATCAAGAGACCCAGTACTTC. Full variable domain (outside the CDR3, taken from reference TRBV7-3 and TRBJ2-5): GAGVSQTPSNKVTEKGKYVELRCDPISGHTALYWYRQSLGQGPEFLIYFQGTGAADDSGLPNDRFFAVRPEGSVSTLKIQRTERGDSAVYLCASSFSGSDQETQYFGPGTRLLVL.

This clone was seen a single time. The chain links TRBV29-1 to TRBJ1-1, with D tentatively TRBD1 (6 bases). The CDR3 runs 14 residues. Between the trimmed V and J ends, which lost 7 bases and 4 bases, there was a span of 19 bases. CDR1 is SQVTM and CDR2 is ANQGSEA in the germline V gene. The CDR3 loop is CSGGQGRLGTEAFF. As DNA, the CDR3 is TGCAGCGGCGGGCAGGGGCGTTTGGGCACTGAAGCTTTCTTT. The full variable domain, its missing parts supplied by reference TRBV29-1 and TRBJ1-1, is SAVISQKPSRDICQRGTSLTIQCQVDSQVTMMFWYRQQPGQSLTLIATANQGSEATYESGFVIDKFPISRPNLTFSTLTVSNMSPEDSSIYLCSGGQGRLGTEAFFGQGTRLTVV.

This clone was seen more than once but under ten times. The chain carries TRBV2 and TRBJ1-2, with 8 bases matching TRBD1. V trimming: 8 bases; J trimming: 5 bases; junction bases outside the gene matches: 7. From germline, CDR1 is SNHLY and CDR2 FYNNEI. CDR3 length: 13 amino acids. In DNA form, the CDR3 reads TGTGCCAGCGGGGACAGGTCGTTTTATGGCTACACCTTC. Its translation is CASGDRSFYGYTF.

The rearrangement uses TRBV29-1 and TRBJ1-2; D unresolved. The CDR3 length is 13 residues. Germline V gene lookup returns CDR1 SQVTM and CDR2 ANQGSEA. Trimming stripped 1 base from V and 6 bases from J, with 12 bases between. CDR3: CSVEGWAMDGYTF. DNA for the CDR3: TGCAGCGTTGAAGGATGGGCAATGGATGGCTACACCTTC. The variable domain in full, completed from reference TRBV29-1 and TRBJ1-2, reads SAVISQKPSRDICQRGTSLTIQCQVDSQVTMMFWYRQQPGQSLTLIATANQGSEATYESGFVIDKFPISRPNLTFSTLTVSNMSPEDSSIYLCSVEGWAMDGYTFGSGTRLTVV.

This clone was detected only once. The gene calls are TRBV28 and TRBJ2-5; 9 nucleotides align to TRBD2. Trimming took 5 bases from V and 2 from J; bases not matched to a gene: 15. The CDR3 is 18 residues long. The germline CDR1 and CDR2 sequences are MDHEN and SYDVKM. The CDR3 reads CASSRPGLAGLSQETQYF. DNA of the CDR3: TGTGCCAGCAGTAGACCGGGACTAGCTGGTCTCTCACAAGAGACCCAGTACTTC.

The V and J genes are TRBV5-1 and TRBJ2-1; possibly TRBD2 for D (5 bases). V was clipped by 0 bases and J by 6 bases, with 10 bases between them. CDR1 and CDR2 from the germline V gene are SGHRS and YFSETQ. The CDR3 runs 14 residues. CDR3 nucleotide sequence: TGCGCCAGCAGCTTGGGAGGGAGATCCAATGAGCAGTTCTTC. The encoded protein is CASSLGGRSNEQFF.

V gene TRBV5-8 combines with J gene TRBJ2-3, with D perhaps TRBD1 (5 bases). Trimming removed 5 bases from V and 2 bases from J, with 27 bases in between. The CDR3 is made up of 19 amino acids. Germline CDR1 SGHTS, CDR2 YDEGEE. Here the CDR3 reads CASRPTGVARYRPTDTQYF. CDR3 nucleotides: TGTGCCAGCAGACCTACAGGTGTGGCAAGGTATAGGCCCACAGATACGCAGTATTTT.

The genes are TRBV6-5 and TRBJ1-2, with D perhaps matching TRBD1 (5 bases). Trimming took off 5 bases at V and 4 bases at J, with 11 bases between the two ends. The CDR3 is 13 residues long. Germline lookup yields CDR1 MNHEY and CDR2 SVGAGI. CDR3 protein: CASSRDSVYGYTF. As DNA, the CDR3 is TGTGCCAGCAGTCGAGACAGTGTCTATGGCTACACCTTC.

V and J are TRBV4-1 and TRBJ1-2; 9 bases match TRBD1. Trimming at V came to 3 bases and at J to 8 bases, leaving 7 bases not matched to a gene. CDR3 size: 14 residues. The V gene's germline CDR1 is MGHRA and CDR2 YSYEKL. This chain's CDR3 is CASSQGQGTGGYTF. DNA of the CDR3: TGCGCCAGCAGCCAGGGACAGGGTACCGGGGGCTACACCTTC.

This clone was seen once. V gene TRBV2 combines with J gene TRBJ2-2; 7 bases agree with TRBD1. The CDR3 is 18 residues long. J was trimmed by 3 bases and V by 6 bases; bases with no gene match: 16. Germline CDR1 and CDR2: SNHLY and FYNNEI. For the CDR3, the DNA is TGTGCCAGCAGAAAAGGAGTCGCCGGGACAGCCTACACCGGGGAGCTGTTTTTT. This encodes CASRKGVAGTAYTGELFF.

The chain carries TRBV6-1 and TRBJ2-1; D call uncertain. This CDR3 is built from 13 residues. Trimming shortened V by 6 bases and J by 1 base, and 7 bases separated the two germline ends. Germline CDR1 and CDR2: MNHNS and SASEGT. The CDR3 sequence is CASREPSYNEQFF. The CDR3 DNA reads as TGTGCCAGCAGGGAACCGTCCTACAATGAGCAGTTCTTC.

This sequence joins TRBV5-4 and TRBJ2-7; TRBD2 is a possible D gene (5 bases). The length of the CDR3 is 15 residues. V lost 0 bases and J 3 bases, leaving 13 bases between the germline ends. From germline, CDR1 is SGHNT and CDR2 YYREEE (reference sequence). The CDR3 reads CASSLVGLRDYEQYF. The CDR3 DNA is TGTGCCAGCAGCTTGGTTGGACTGAGAGACTACGAGCAGTACTTC. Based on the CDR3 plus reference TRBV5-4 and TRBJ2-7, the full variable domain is ETGVTQSPTHLIKTRGQQVTLRCSSQSGHNTVSWYQQALGQGPQFIFQYYREEENGRGNFPPRFSGLQFPNYSSELNVNALELDDSALYLCASSLVGLRDYEQYFGPGTRLTVT.

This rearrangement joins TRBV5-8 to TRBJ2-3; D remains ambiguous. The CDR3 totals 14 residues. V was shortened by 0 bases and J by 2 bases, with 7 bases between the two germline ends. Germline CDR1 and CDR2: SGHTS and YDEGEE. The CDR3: CASSLAPSTDTQYF. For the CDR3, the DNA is TGTGCCAGCAGCTTGGCCCCATCCACAGATACGCAGTATTTT.

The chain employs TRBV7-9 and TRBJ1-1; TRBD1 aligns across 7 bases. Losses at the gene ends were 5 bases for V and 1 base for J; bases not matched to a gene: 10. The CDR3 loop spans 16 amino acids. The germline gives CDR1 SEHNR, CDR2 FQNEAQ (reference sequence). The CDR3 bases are TGTGCCAGCAGCCCGACAGGGCGAGGAGGGAACACTGAAGCTTTCTTT. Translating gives CASSPTGRGGNTEAFF.

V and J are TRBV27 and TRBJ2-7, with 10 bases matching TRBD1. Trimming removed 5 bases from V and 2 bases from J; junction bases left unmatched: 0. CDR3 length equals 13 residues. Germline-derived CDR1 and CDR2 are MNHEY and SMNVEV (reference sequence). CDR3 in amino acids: CASSGQGAYEQYF. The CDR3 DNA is TGTGCCAGCAGTGGACAGGGGGCCTACGAGCAGTACTTC.

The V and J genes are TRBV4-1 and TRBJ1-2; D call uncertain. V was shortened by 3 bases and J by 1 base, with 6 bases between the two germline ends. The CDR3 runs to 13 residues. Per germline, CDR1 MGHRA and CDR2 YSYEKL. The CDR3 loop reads CASSHQNNYGYTF. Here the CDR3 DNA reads TGCGCCAGCAGCCACCAGAATAACTATGGCTACACCTTC.

The CDR3 DNA sequence: TGTGCCAGCTCACGGACAGGGTATTATGGCTACACCTTC. This codes for CASSRTGYYGYTF. This sequence joins TRBV18 and TRBJ1-2; TRBD1 aligns across 8 bases. The CDR3 totals 13 residues. Germline CDR1 KGHSH, CDR2 LQKENI. Germline trimming cut 4 bases from V and 5 bases from J; bases unmatched to any gene: 3.

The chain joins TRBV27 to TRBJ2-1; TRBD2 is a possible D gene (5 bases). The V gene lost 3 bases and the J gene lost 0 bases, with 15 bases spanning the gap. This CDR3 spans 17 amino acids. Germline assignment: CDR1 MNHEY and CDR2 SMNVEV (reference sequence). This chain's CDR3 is CASSFERRASSYNEQFF. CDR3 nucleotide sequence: TGTGCCAGCAGTTTCGAGCGGCGGGCAAGCTCCTACAATGAGCAGTTCTTC.

The CDR3 is CASSSGRGGAGTDTQYF. The CDR3, as DNA: TGTGCCAGCAGCTCGGGCCGCGGGGGCGCGGGCACAGATACGCAGTATTTT. The chain combines TRBV11-2 with TRBJ2-3, with a possible D match to TRBD2 (7 bases). CDR1 and CDR2 from the germline V gene are SGHAT and FQNNGV. V shed 4 bases and J shed 1 base, with 18 bases lying between them. The CDR3 contains 17 residues.

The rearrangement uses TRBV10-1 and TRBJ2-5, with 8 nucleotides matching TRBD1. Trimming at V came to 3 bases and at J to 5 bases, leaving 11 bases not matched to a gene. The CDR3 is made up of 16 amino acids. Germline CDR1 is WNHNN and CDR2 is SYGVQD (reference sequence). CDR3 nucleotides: TGCGCCAGCAGTGACACCCCTCAGGGGGCGAGGGAGACCCAGTACTTC. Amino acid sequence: CASSDTPQGARETQYF.

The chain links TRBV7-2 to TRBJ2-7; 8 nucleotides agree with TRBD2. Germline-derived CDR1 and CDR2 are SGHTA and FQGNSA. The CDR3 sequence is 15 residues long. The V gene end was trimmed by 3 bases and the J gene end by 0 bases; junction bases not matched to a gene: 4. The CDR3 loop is CASSFIAGSSYEQYF. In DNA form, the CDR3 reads TGTGCCAGCAGCTTTATAGCGGGGAGCTCCTACGAGCAGTACTTC.

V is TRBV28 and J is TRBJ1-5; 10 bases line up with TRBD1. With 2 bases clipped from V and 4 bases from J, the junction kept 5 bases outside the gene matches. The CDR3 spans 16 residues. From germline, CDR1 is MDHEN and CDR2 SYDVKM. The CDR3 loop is CASSLIGQGGNQPQHF. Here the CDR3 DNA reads TGTGCCAGCAGTTTAATTGGACAGGGGGGAAATCAGCCCCAGCATTTT. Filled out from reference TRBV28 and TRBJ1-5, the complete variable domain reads DVKVTQSSRYLVKRTGEKVFLECVQDMDHENMFWYRQDPGLGLRLIYFSYDVKMKEKGDIPEGYSVSREKKERFSLILESASTNQTSMYLCASSLIGQGGNQPQHFGDGTRLSIL.

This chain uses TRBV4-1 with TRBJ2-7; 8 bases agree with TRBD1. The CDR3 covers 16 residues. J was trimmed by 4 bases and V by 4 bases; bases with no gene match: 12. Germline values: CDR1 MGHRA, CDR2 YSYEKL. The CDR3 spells CASSLRTGRLTYEQYF. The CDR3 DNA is TGCGCCAGCAGCCTCCGGACAGGGAGGCTAACTTACGAGCAGTACTTC.

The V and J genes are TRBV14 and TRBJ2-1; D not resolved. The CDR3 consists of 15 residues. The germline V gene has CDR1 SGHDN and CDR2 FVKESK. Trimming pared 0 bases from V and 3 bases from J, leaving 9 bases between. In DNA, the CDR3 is TGTGCCAGCAGCCAAGATCTGGGCAGCTACAATGAGCAGTTCTTC. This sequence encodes CASSQDLGSYNEQFF.

In DNA, the CDR3 is TGTGCCTGGAGTGTCGCAGGCCTTAATGAAAAACTGTTTTTT. Its translation: CAWSVAGLNEKLFF. This chain uses TRBV30 with TRBJ1-4; no reliable D call. Trimming removed 0 bases from V and 4 bases from J, with 9 bases in between. Germline V gene lookup returns CDR1 GTSNPN and CDR2 SVGIG (reference sequence). The CDR3 sequence is 14 residues long.